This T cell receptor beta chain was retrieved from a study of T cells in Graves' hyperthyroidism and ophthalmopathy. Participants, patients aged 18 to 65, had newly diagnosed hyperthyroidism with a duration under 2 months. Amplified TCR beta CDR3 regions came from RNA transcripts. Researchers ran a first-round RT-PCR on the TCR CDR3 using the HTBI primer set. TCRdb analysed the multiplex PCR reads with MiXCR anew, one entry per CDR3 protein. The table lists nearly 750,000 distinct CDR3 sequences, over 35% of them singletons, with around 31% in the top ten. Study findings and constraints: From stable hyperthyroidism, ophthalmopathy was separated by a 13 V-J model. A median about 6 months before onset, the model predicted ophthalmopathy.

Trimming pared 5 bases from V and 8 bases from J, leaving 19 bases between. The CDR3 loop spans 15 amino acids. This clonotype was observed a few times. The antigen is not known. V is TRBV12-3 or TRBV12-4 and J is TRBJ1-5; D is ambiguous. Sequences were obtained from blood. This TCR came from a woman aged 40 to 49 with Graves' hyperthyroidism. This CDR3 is CASSPGVEGLKPQHF. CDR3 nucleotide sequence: TGTGCCAGCAGTCCTGGGGTCGAGGGCTTGAAGCCCCAGCATTTT.